This T cell receptor (beta chain) was sequenced for a study of blood T cell repertoires in COVID-19. Background on the study: Donors in the United States, Italy and Spain gave samples during acute or convalescent COVID-19. T cells, B-cell-depleted T cells, or PBMCs supplied cDNA or gDNA.

Only in-frame clones appear in the TCRdb table, and some are missing; sequencing was by immunoSEQ multiplex PCR. The repertoire has 300,000 to 400,000 clones, more than 75% of them found once; the top ten carry less than 1.5%. The germline gives CDR1 SGHTA, CDR2 FQGTGA. Trimming cost V 1 base and J 7 bases, with 7 bases left between them. The CDR3 has 12 amino acids. The sequenced material came from PBMCs or T cells enriched from blood (not recorded which). J is TRBJ1-1 and V is TRBV7-3; D might be TRBD1 (6 bases). The receptor comes from a woman aged 18 to 35 who had recovered from COVID-19. The CDR3 is CASSLKGGEAFF. The CDR3 region has the DNA TGTGCCAGCAGCTTAAAAGGGGGTGAAGCTTTCTTT.